This T cell receptor (beta chain) was sequenced for a study of blood T cell repertoires in COVID-19. Study background: Material from acute and convalescent COVID-19 was sourced from the United States, Italy and Spain.

The germline V gene has CDR1 GTSNPN and CDR2 SVGIG (reference sequence). The CDR3 is 13 residues long. Trimming shortened V by 1 base and J by 4 bases, and 9 bases separated the two germline ends. Using immunoSEQ multiplex PCR, the repertoire was profiled, and TCRdb retains in-frame clones only, with some absent. The repertoire consists of about 53,000 clones, with 87% occurring once and the leading ten covering under 5%. The receptor was isolated from a man aged 45 to 65 with acute or convalescent COVID-19. The gene calls are TRBV30 and TRBJ2-3, with D maybe TRBD2 (5 bases). Sequenced: peripheral blood. In DNA, the CDR3 is TGTGCCTGGAGTGGCGGTAGCGCAGATACGCAGTATTTT. It specifies CAWSGGSADTQYF. Full variable domain (rest looked up from reference TRBV30 and TRBJ2-3): SQTIHQWPATLVQPVGSPLSLECTVEGTSNPNLYWYRQAAGRGLQLLFYSVGIGQISSEVPQNLSASRPQDRQFILSSKKLLLSDSGFYLCAWSGGSADTQYFGPGTRLTVL.